The 26 T cell receptor beta chains below were found in one sample sequenced in a study of blood T cells in healthy people across ages. The authors ran a second PCR of about 6 to 11 cycles using a sample-barcoded 5' primer and a J-beta primer mix. TCRdb processed the 5' RACE reads anew with MiXCR; each CDR3 protein has one entry. The sample records about 1.4 million distinct CDR3 sequences, 59% being singletons. Sequencing was carried out using blood. These receptors all come from a man younger than 30 in good health.

The rearrangement joins TRBV4-2 to TRBJ2-2, with 13 nucleotides matching TRBD2. Trimming removed 3 bases from V and 4 bases from J; junction bases left unmatched: 8. Germline V CDR1 and CDR2: LGHNA, YNFKEQ. The CDR3 runs to 18 residues. The CDR3 DNA is TGTGCCAGCAGCCATCCGACTAGCGGGGGGCCACCCACCGGGGAGCTGTTTTTT. Protein: CASSHPTSGGPPTGELFF.

The CDR3 loop is CASSFGRVNEKLFF. The DNA of the CDR3 is TGTGCCAGCAGTTTTGGCAGGGTCAATGAAAAACTGTTTTTT. This sequence joins TRBV12-3 or TRBV12-4 and TRBJ1-4; D may be TRBD1 (5 bases). The CDR3 is 14 residues long. Trimming left V 3 bases short and J 5 bases short, with 10 bases between.

The gene calls are TRBV10-3 and TRBJ2-3, with D hard to call. Trimming stripped 6 bases from V and 0 bases from J, with 7 bases between. Germline assignment: CDR1 ENHRY and CDR2 SYGVKD. CDR3 length: 13 amino acids. CDR3 residues: CAIRDGSTDTQYF. CDR3 nucleotides: TGTGCCATCAGGGACGGAAGCACAGATACGCAGTATTTT.

The gene calls are TRBV28 and TRBJ2-3; the D gene is possibly TRBD1 (6 bases). Germline lookup yields CDR1 MDHEN and CDR2 SYDVKM. The CDR3 is made up of 14 amino acids. The ends were cut back, 6 bases at V and 10 bases at J, with 20 bases in the middle. CDR3 DNA: TGTGCCAGCAGACACCCCCTTACAGGGAGCGCGCAGTATTTT. This codes for CASRHPLTGSAQYF.

The rearrangement joins TRBV4-1 to TRBJ1-2, with D perhaps TRBD1 (6 bases). This CDR3 has 15 amino acids. The germline CDR1 and CDR2 sequences are MGHRA and YSYEKL. V lost 2 bases to trimming and J lost 4 bases, with 14 bases between them. Written as DNA, the CDR3 is TGCGCCAGCAGCCAAAGGGGGACTGATGTCTATGGCTACACCTTC. Its protein is CASSQRGTDVYGYTF.

This clonotype was seen a few times. The chain joins TRBV7-2 to TRBJ2-7; possible D gene TRBD2, 5 bases. Germline loops: CDR1 SGHTA, CDR2 FQGNSA. The germline V and J ends were trimmed by 1 base and 7 bases, with 14 bases remaining between them. The CDR3 contains 14 residues. The DNA of the CDR3 is TGTGCCAGCAGCTTAGTCGGACTCCGTTGGGAGCAGTACTTC. Translation: CASSLVGLRWEQYF.

This clonotype was recorded a few times. This rearrangement joins TRBV4-1 to TRBJ2-7; D may match TRBD1 or TRBD2 (5 bases each). The V gene lost 2 bases and the J gene lost 5 bases, with 13 bases spanning the gap. Germline CDR1 is MGHRA and CDR2 is YSYEKL. CDR3 length: 14 amino acids. In DNA, the CDR3 is TGCGCCAGCAGCCAAAGGGTTTGGGGGAACGAGCAGTACTTC. This sequence encodes CASSQRVWGNEQYF.

The chain carries TRBV29-1 and TRBJ2-1, with D possibly TRBD2 on 5 matching bases. Germline V gene sequence: CDR1 SQVTM, CDR2 ANQGSEA. Trimming removed 7 bases at V and 13 bases at J, with 17 bases between. The CDR3 extends over 11 amino acids. The CDR3 loop is CSGGNAQLQFF. CDR3 sequence (DNA): TGCAGCGGAGGGAACGCCCAATTACAGTTCTTC.

The genes are TRBV7-2 and TRBJ2-1; D gene uncertain. This CDR3 spans 16 amino acids. Trimming took off 0 bases at V and 9 bases at J, with 18 bases between the two ends. The germline V gene encodes CDR1 SGHTA and CDR2 FQGNSA. This CDR3 is CASSLARPGLSGEQFF. Written as DNA, the CDR3 is TGTGCCAGCAGCTTAGCGCGGCCGGGCCTATCCGGTGAGCAGTTCTTC.

This rearrangement joins TRBV6-5 to TRBJ2-2; the match to TRBD1 covers 10 bases. The CDR3 extends over 18 amino acids. Germline values: CDR1 MNHEY, CDR2 SVGAGI. V was clipped by 2 bases and J by 6 bases; unmatched bases: 12. The CDR3 here is CASSYMPPGQGLAGELFF. CDR3 in DNA: TGTGCCAGCAGTTACATGCCCCCGGGACAGGGGCTGGCCGGGGAGCTGTTTTTT.

This chain links TRBV29-1 with TRBJ2-6; D unclear. V was pared by 6 bases and J by 1 base, with 7 bases between. Germline V gene lookup returns CDR1 SQVTM and CDR2 ANQGSEA. The CDR3 spans 13 residues. The CDR3 DNA reads as TGCAGCGTCCAGGTTTCTGGGGCCAACGTCCTGACTTTC. Its translation is CSVQVSGANVLTF.

The CDR3 bases are TGTGCCAGCACCTCGGACGAGTCCGTAGATACGCAGTATTTT. Translating gives CASTSDESVDTQYF. V usage is TRBV7-9 and J usage is TRBJ2-3; D is unresolved. The CDR3 contains 14 residues. Germline V gives CDR1 SEHNR, CDR2 FQNEAQ (reference sequence). V was cut by 7 bases and J by 5 bases, with 16 bases left in between.

The rearrangement links TRBV10-3 to TRBJ1-2; D may be TRBD1 (5 bases). Trimming removed 8 bases at V and 8 bases at J, with 24 bases between. The CDR3 is 15 residues long. Germline values: CDR1 ENHRY, CDR2 SYGVKD. This CDR3 reads CAIGVGETPTRGYTF. In DNA, the CDR3 is TGTGCCATCGGGGTAGGGGAGACCCCTACAAGGGGCTACACCTTC.

V gene TRBV4-2 combines with J gene TRBJ2-2; 7 nucleotides agree with TRBD2. The CDR3 consists of 17 residues. J gave up 2 bases and V 0 bases, and 6 bases lay outside the gene matches. CDR1 is LGHNA, CDR2 YNFKEQ, per germline. As DNA, the CDR3 is TGTGCCAGCAGCCAAGACGGTAGCGGGTTTAACACCGGGGAGCTGTTTTTT. It yields the protein CASSQDGSGFNTGELFF.

V is TRBV6-6 and J is TRBJ2-3, with D unresolved. Germline V gene sequence: CDR1 MNHNY, CDR2 SVGAGI (reference sequence). The CDR3 runs to 16 residues. Trimming cost V 2 bases and J 0 bases, with 12 bases left between them. The CDR3 loop is CASSYPSEFSTDTQYF. For the CDR3, the DNA is TGTGCCAGCAGTTACCCTAGTGAGTTCAGCACAGATACGCAGTATTTT.

The chain recombines TRBV20-1 with TRBJ2-7; TRBD1 is a possible D gene (6 bases). CDR3 length: 14 residues. Per germline, CDR1 DFQATT and CDR2 SNEGSKA (reference sequence). V gave up 0 bases and J gave up 3 bases, with 12 bases separating them. The CDR3 bases are TGCAGTGCTAGAGATATAACAGGGCACTACGAGCAGTACTTC. This translates into CSARDITGHYEQYF.

V gene TRBV28 combines with J gene TRBJ2-5, with D possibly being TRBD2 (7 bases). The germline V gene has CDR1 MDHEN and CDR2 SYDVKM. Trimming cost V 7 bases and J 1 base, with 19 bases left between them. The CDR3 totals 16 residues. CDR3 sequence (DNA): TGTGCCAGCACCCTGAGGGGGACTACCCTCCAAGAGACCCAGTACTTC. Translating gives CASTLRGTTLQETQYF.

The chain uses TRBV7-9 and TRBJ1-4; D possibly corresponds to TRBD1 (5 bases). Trimming removed 5 bases at V and 11 bases at J, with 24 bases between. This CDR3 has 16 amino acids. Germline assignment: CDR1 SEHNR and CDR2 FQNEAQ (reference sequence). The CDR3 loop reads CASSPPIPGDGEKLFF. CDR3 in DNA: TGTGCCAGCAGCCCCCCCATCCCGGGGGACGGCGAGAAACTGTTTTTT.

This clonotype is a singleton in its sample. The gene calls are TRBV20-1 and TRBJ2-3, with TRBD2 matching 12 bases. Germline values: CDR1 DFQATT, CDR2 SNEGSKA (reference sequence). This CDR3 is 19 amino acids long. The ends lost 3 bases at V and 0 bases at J; junction bases unmatched: 13. CDR3 in DNA: TGCAGTGCTAGTGATGCCCTTCGGACTAGCGGGGCGAGCACAGATACGCAGTATTTT. Amino acids: CSASDALRTSGASTDTQYF.

J is TRBJ1-1 and V is TRBV2, with D possibly being TRBD1 (6 bases). The CDR3 contains 14 residues. CDR1 and CDR2 (germline): SNHLY, FYNNEI. The V end lost 10 bases, the J end lost 0 bases, and 15 bases lay between the germline ends. The CDR3 nucleotides are TGTGCCATCAGAAGGACAGAATTGAACACTGAAGCTTTCTTT. Translation: CAIRRTELNTEAFF.

The chain combines TRBV14 with TRBJ2-5; 9 bases align to TRBD2. The CDR3 contains 17 residues. From germline, CDR1 is SGHDN and CDR2 FVKESK. J lost 2 bases, V lost 6 bases, and 13 bases had no gene match. The CDR3 sequence is CASSPRLAGTPQETQYF. The CDR3 region has the DNA TGTGCCAGCAGTCCCCGGCTAGCGGGAACACCTCAAGAGACCCAGTACTTC.

The chain employs TRBV10-3 and TRBJ2-5, with TRBD1 as a possible D gene (5 bases). Germline values: CDR1 ENHRY, CDR2 SYGVKD. Between the trimmed V and J ends, which lost 6 bases and 2 bases, there was a span of 10 bases. The CDR3 is 13 residues long. Written as DNA, the CDR3 is TGTGCCATCAGGGGGTCAGGGCAAGAGACCCAGTACTTC. Translated, it gives CAIRGSGQETQYF.

This clonotype was seen only a few times. This sequence joins TRBV20-1 and TRBJ1-5, with TRBD1 as a possible D gene (6 bases). CDR3 size: 15 residues. Trimming left V 0 bases short and J 7 bases short, with 16 bases between. Germline V gene data show CDR1 as DFQATT and CDR2 as SNEGSKA (reference sequence). Here the CDR3 reads CSAREGALTGQPQHF. CDR3 coding DNA: TGCAGTGCTAGAGAGGGGGCCCTAACGGGACAGCCCCAGCATTTT.

The gene calls are TRBV11-2 and TRBJ2-3; 7 bases align to TRBD1. The CDR3 totals 15 residues. V dropped 5 bases and J dropped 3; count of bases not matched to a gene: 8. Germline CDR1 reads SGHAT; CDR2 reads FQNNGV. The DNA for the CDR3 is TGTGCCAGCAGCCACGGGACAGATATTACAGATACGCAGTATTTT. This gives the protein CASSHGTDITDTQYF.

This clonotype was counted only a few times. The rearrangement links TRBV18 to TRBJ2-7; TRBD1 agrees at 7 bases. CDR1 KGHSH and CDR2 LQKENI come from the germline V gene. This CDR3 comprises 14 residues. V lost 2 bases, J lost 2 bases, and 3 bases stayed unmatched. In DNA, the CDR3 is TGTGCCAGCTCACCAGACAGGGCCCCCTACGAGCAGTACTTC. Translated, it gives CASSPDRAPYEQYF.

This clonotype was detected a few times. V and J are TRBV21-1 and TRBJ2-7; the DNA was not compared with TRBD1, the D call given in the table. TRBV21-1 has pseudogene status. This CDR3 comprises 13 residues. CDR3 residues: CATVRTGQYEQYF. CDR3 DNA sequence: TGTGCCACGGTACGGACAGGTCAATACGAGCAGTACTTC.